The 15 T cell receptor beta chains below were found in one sample sequenced in a study of response to subunit inactivated influenza vaccine. TCRdb fed the RT-PCR reads into MiXCR, producing one record per CDR3 protein. The profile shows fewer than 550,000 distinct CDR3 sequences, roughly 23% of them singletons. This specimen consisted of CD4+ T cells sorted from PBMCs, obtained 4 to 6 days after vaccination. Source of these receptors: a man over 45 who received an inactivated influenza vaccine.

This clonotype was detected once. This rearrangement joins TRBV24-1 to TRBJ2-1; the D gene is possibly TRBD2 (6 bases). CDR1 is KGHDR and CDR2 is SFDVKD in the germline V gene. The CDR3 covers 18 residues. V shed 5 bases and J shed 0 bases, with 19 bases lying between them. Here the CDR3 reads CATSGQPWAGSSYNEQFF. The CDR3 nucleotides read TGTGCCACCAGTGGCCAACCCTGGGCGGGGAGCTCCTACAATGAGCAGTTCTTC.

This clonotype was counted ten times or more. The chain joins TRBV29-1 to TRBJ2-1; the D is unclear. The CDR3 is 12 residues long. Germline CDR1 and CDR2: SQVTM and ANQGSEA. V was clipped by 4 bases and J by 2 bases, with 6 bases between them. CDR3 bases: TGCAGCGTTGGTCGGGCCTACAATGAGCAGTTCTTC. Residues: CSVGRAYNEQFF.

This chain links TRBV5-5 with TRBJ1-1; TRBD1 might be the D (5 bases). V was shortened by 4 bases and J by 2 bases, with 12 bases between the two germline ends. There are 14 residues in the CDR3. Germline loops: CDR1 SGHKS, CDR2 YYEKEE (reference sequence). Here the CDR3 DNA reads TGTGCCAGCAGCCAGACTGGGACTAACACTGAAGCTTTCTTT. As protein: CASSQTGTNTEAFF.

This clonotype came up a few times. V usage is TRBV9 and J usage is TRBJ2-1, with 10 bases that match TRBD2. Trimming cost V 0 bases and J 6 bases; bases outside gene matches: 6. The CDR3 runs to 16 residues. The V gene's germline CDR1 is SGDLS and CDR2 YYNGEE. Here the CDR3 DNA reads TGTGCCAGCAGCGTAGACAGCGGGAGGGCAACCAATGAGCAGTTCTTC. Translation: CASSVDSGRATNEQFF.

This clonotype was picked up many times. This chain uses TRBV4-3 with TRBJ2-5, with D possibly TRBD1 on 6 matching bases. CDR3 length: 15 residues. V was cut by 1 base and J by 1 base, with 10 bases left in between. The germline V gene has CDR1 LGHNA and CDR2 YSLEER. The CDR3 coding sequence is TGCGCCAGCAGCCAAGCGTGGGGGCCCCAAGAGACCCAGTACTTC. It is translated as CASSQAWGPQETQYF.

At least ten counts were recorded for this clonotype. The rearrangement links TRBV30 to TRBJ2-7; D call uncertain. This CDR3 comprises 15 residues. From germline, CDR1 is GTSNPN and CDR2 SVGIG (reference sequence). V was trimmed by 3 bases and J by 0 bases, leaving 15 bases between them. CDR3 residues: CAWRRGVGSSYEQYF. The DNA for the CDR3 is TGTGCCTGGAGGAGAGGAGTGGGCAGCTCCTACGAGCAGTACTTC.

This clonotype was detected only a few times. The rearrangement joins TRBV20-1 to TRBJ2-3, with 8 nucleotides matching TRBD2. Germline CDR1 and CDR2: DFQATT and SNEGSKA (reference sequence). This CDR3 region has 17 residues. After removal of 3 bases from V and 0 bases from J, the junction contained 11 bases not matched to a gene. The CDR3 region is CSARASGRYPSTDTQYF. In DNA form, the CDR3 reads TGCAGTGCTAGGGCCAGCGGGAGATACCCTAGCACAGATACGCAGTATTTT.

The chain employs TRBV20-1 and TRBJ1-1; D uncertain. Germline lookup yields CDR1 DFQATT and CDR2 SNEGSKA (reference sequence). CDR3 size: 10 residues. Deletions cut 6 bases from V and 7 bases from J, with 9 bases between. CDR3: CSATRGEAFF. CDR3 in DNA: TGCAGTGCGACGCGGGGTGAAGCTTTCTTT.

J is TRBJ2-1 and V is TRBV4-3; D gene uncertain. This CDR3 comprises 14 residues. Germline CDR1 reads LGHNA; CDR2 reads YSLEER. The V end lost 2 bases, the J end lost 6 bases, and 11 bases lay between the germline ends. CDR3 nucleotide sequence: TGCGCCAGCAGCCAATACGGTAGAATCAATGAGCAGTTCTTC. It is translated as CASSQYGRINEQFF.

The chain carries TRBV10-3 and TRBJ2-5; a weak D match, TRBD2 (5 bases). CDR3 length: 13 amino acids. Trimming left V 9 bases short and J 2 bases short, with 13 bases between. Germline V gene data show CDR1 as ENHRY and CDR2 as SYGVKD. The CDR3 loop reads CAIGSIFQETQYF. The DNA of the CDR3 is TGTGCCATTGGGAGCATCTTTCAAGAGACCCAGTACTTC.

This clonotype was counted a few times. V is TRBV11-2 and J is TRBJ2-1, with a possible D match to TRBD2 (5 bases). Germline assignment: CDR1 SGHAT and CDR2 FQNNGV. Trimming took 3 bases from V and 1 from J, leaving 13 bases between them. This CDR3 spans 16 amino acids. The CDR3 region is CASSFGGGRSYNEQFF. In DNA form, the CDR3 reads TGTGCCAGCAGCTTCGGAGGAGGCCGTTCCTACAATGAGCAGTTCTTC. Filled out from reference TRBV11-2 and TRBJ2-1, the complete variable domain reads EAGVAQSPRYKIIEKRQSVAFWCNPISGHATLYWYQQILGQGPKLLIQFQNNGVVDDSQLPKDRFSAERLKGVDSTLKIQPAKLEDSAVYLCASSFGGGRSYNEQFFGPGTRLTVL.

The CDR3 region is CASSVGWRGTNNEQFF. DNA for the CDR3: TGTGCCAGCAGCGTAGGGTGGCGGGGGACCAACAATGAGCAGTTCTTC. The J gene is TRBJ2-1, the V gene TRBV9; 7 bases map to TRBD2. Looked up from germline, CDR1 is SGDLS and CDR2 is YYNGEE. CDR3 size: 16 residues. J gave up 5 bases and V 0 bases, and 8 bases lay outside the gene matches.

The genes are TRBV6-2 or TRBV6-3 and TRBJ2-7; TRBD1 or TRBD2 may be the D gene (5 bases each). The CDR3 is 20 residues long. The germline V gene encodes CDR1 MNHEY and CDR2 SVGEGT. Trimming took off 2 bases at V and 1 base at J, with 27 bases between the two ends. The chain's CDR3 is CASSYGTGLGPKTVSYEQYF. In DNA form, the CDR3 reads TGTGCCAGCAGTTACGGGACGGGGTTAGGCCCCAAGACAGTATCCTACGAGCAGTACTTC.

This clonotype has just a few counts. The chain couples TRBV20-1 to TRBJ1-5; D remains ambiguous. V was pared by 3 bases and J by 4 bases, with 10 bases between. Germline V gene lookup returns CDR1 DFQATT and CDR2 SNEGSKA (reference sequence). The CDR3 has 13 residues. The CDR3 DNA reads as TGCAGTGCTAGGGCAAGTCTAAATCAGCCCCAGCATTTT. It specifies CSARASLNQPQHF.

V is TRBV20-1 and J is TRBJ2-2; 8 bases fit TRBD2. Trimming removed 1 base from V and 6 bases from J; junction bases left unmatched: 7. Germline V lookup: CDR1 DFQATT, CDR2 SNEGSKA (reference sequence). This CDR3 has 15 amino acids. CDR3 in DNA: TGCAGTGCTAGAGTCGACGGGAGGGCCCCCGGGGAGCTGTTTTTT. Its protein product is CSARVDGRAPGELFF.